These 24 T cell receptor beta chains came from one sample sequenced in a study of PD-L1 blockade in urothelial cancer. Sequencing used immunoSEQ multiplex PCR; TCRdb keeps in-frame clones, though not all of them. The table includes more than 95,000 clones, more than 75% detected once. As for time point: peripheral blood 6 weeks after treatment start. The source material was PBMCs, sampled around atezolizumab (anti-PD-L1) treatment. All receptors derive from a man in his forties or fifties with urothelial cancer.

This clone was seen just once. The V gene is TRBV5-8, the J gene TRBJ2-5, with D maybe TRBD1 (5 bases). The CDR3 contains 13 residues. Trimming stripped 4 bases from V and 0 bases from J, with 7 bases between. CDR1 is SGHTS, CDR2 YDEGEE, per germline. This CDR3 is CASSRTHQETQYF. For the CDR3, the DNA is TGTGCCAGCAGCAGGACACACCAAGAGACCCAGTACTTC.

This clone was seen only a few times. The CDR3 region has the DNA TGTGCCAGTAGCGGAGGCATATGGACTAGCGGTACCTACGAGCAGTACTTC. This encodes CASSGGIWTSGTYEQYF. The chain carries TRBV19 and TRBJ2-7, with 10 bases aligning to TRBD2. Per the germline V gene, CDR1 is LNHDA and CDR2 is SQIVND (reference sequence). V shed 6 bases, J shed 2 bases, and the junction held 13 bases outside the gene matches. The CDR3 consists of 17 residues.

There are a few counts of this clone. The V and J genes are TRBV9 and TRBJ1-2; D perhaps matches TRBD1 (5 bases). The V gene lost 3 bases and the J gene lost 2 bases, with 8 bases spanning the gap. CDR3 length: 13 residues. The germline gives CDR1 SGDLS, CDR2 YYNGEE. The CDR3 region has the DNA TGTGCCAGCAGCGCAGACAGCAACTATGGCTACACCTTC. Its translation is CASSADSNYGYTF.

The chain uses TRBV6-5 and TRBJ2-5, with D tentatively TRBD2 (6 bases). CDR1 MNHEY and CDR2 SVGAGI come from the germline V gene. The CDR3 is 14 amino acids. V was clipped by 5 bases and J by 1 base, with 11 bases between them. In DNA, the CDR3 is TGTGCCAGCAGTCCAAGGACTACCCAAGAGACCCAGTACTTC. Amino acids: CASSPRTTQETQYF.

This chain uses TRBV2 with TRBJ1-2, with 9 positions matching TRBD1. Germline trimming cut 8 bases from V and 8 bases from J; bases unmatched to any gene: 18. Germline V gene lookup returns CDR1 SNHLY and CDR2 FYNNEI. The CDR3 runs 16 residues. For the CDR3, the DNA is TGTGCCAGCGGACCCGAGTTGGGACAGGGTCATGGGGGCTACACCTTC. Protein product: CASGPELGQGHGGYTF.

J is TRBJ1-1 and V is TRBV2, with D possibly TRBD1 on 5 matching bases. Trimming removed 4 bases at V and 4 bases at J, with 16 bases between. The CDR3 consists of 15 residues. Germline V gene lookup returns CDR1 SNHLY and CDR2 FYNNEI. This chain's CDR3 is CASSVYQQVSTEAFF. The CDR3 coding sequence is TGTGCCAGCAGTGTTTACCAACAGGTTTCCACTGAAGCTTTCTTT. The full variable domain, its missing parts supplied by reference TRBV2 and TRBJ1-1, is EPEVTQTPSHQVTQMGQEVILRCVPISNHLYFYWYRQILGQKVEFLVSFYNNEISEKSEIFDDQFSVERPDGSNFTLKIRSTKLEDSAMYFCASSVYQQVSTEAFFGQGTRLTVV.

This sequence joins TRBV13 and TRBJ2-5; perhaps TRBD1 as D (5 bases). CDR3 size: 12 residues. Germline V gene data show CDR1 as PRHDT and CDR2 as FYEKMQ (reference sequence). Trimming cost V 8 bases and J 5 bases, with 12 bases left between them. CDR3 in amino acids: CASAGASETQYF. DNA for the CDR3: TGTGCCAGCGCTGGGGCGAGTGAGACCCAGTACTTC. Drawing the rest from reference TRBV13 and TRBJ2-5, the complete variable domain is AAGVIQSPRHLIKEKRETATLKCYPIPRHDTVYWYQQGPGQDPQFLISFYEKMQSDKGSIPDRFSAQQFSDYHSELNMSSLELGDSALYFCASAGASETQYFGPGTRLLVL.

V and J are TRBV27 and TRBJ2-7; D remains unclear. CDR3 length: 12 amino acids. V was pared by 5 bases and J by 4 bases, with 9 bases between. Germline V gene data show CDR1 as MNHEY and CDR2 as SMNVEV (reference sequence). The CDR3 is CASSASGYEQYF. CDR3 DNA sequence: TGTGCCAGCAGTGCCTCAGGATACGAGCAGTACTTC.

This clone rates as medium-sized. V is TRBV5-1 and J is TRBJ2-7; a possible D gene is TRBD1 (6 bases). Germline-derived CDR1 and CDR2 are SGHRS and YFSETQ. V gave up 3 bases and J gave up 2 bases, with 12 bases separating them. CDR3 length: 14 amino acids. CDR3 sequence: CASSSGTLTYEQYF. The CDR3 DNA is TGCGCCAGCAGCTCAGGGACATTAACCTACGAGCAGTACTTC.

This chain joins TRBV7-8 and TRBJ2-7; 12 bases fit TRBD1. V was clipped by 4 bases and J by 6 bases; unmatched bases: 7. Germline V lookup: CDR1 SGHVS, CDR2 FQNEAQ. This CDR3 comprises 15 residues. CDR3 amino acids: CASSWPGQGASEQYF. CDR3 sequence (DNA): TGTGCCAGCAGCTGGCCGGGACAGGGGGCTTCCGAGCAGTACTTC. The full variable domain, with the rest looked up from reference TRBV7-8 and TRBJ2-7, is GAGVSQSPRYKVAKRGQDVALRCDPISGHVSLFWYQQALGQGPEFLTYFQNEAQLDKSGLPSDRFFAERPEGSVSTLKIQRTQQEDSAVYLCASSWPGQGASEQYFGPGTRLTVT.

This clone was seen only once. The J gene is TRBJ1-6, the V gene TRBV9, with D perhaps TRBD1 (6 bases). CDR3 size: 14 residues. Per the germline V gene, CDR1 is SGDLS and CDR2 is YYNGEE. Trimming stripped 4 bases from V and 7 bases from J, with 12 bases between. The DNA of the CDR3 is TGTGCCAGCAGCCAGGACAGCCAGAATTCACCCCTCCACTTT. It encodes CASSQDSQNSPLHF.

Of note for this clone: The sample has other DNA sequences that encode this CDR3 too. DNA for the CDR3: TGTGCCAGCAGCCAAGAGGGACAGGGATCCTACGAGCAGTACTTC. Protein: CASSQEGQGSYEQYF. The chain uses TRBV4-2 and TRBJ2-7; 9 nucleotides agree with TRBD1. This CDR3 spans 15 amino acids. V lost 0 bases, J lost 1 base, and 1 base stayed unmatched. Germline CDR1 is LGHNA and CDR2 is YNFKEQ.

The V call is TRBV27, the J call TRBJ2-7, with 8 nucleotides matching TRBD1. CDR1 and CDR2 from the germline V gene are MNHEY and SMNVEV (reference sequence). The CDR3 spans 14 residues. V gave up 2 bases and J gave up 4 bases; unmatched junction bases: 4. Written as DNA, the CDR3 is TGTGCCAGCAGTTTAGTCAGGGGGCCATACGAGCAGTACTTC. Its protein is CASSLVRGPYEQYF.

The V and J genes are TRBV4-2 and TRBJ2-3; the D gene is possibly TRBD2 (6 bases). Germline V lookup: CDR1 LGHNA, CDR2 YNFKEQ. V was cut by 0 bases and J by 0 bases, with 10 bases left in between. This CDR3 spans 16 amino acids. CDR3 coding DNA: TGTGCCAGCAGCCAAGAACTAGCCGAAAGCACAGATACGCAGTATTTT. Its protein product is CASSQELAESTDTQYF.

The rearrangement links TRBV9 to TRBJ1-1, with D perhaps TRBD1 (5 bases). Trimming took 2 bases from V and 0 from J, leaving 8 bases between them. In germline, CDR1 is SGDLS, CDR2 YYNGEE. This CDR3 spans 14 amino acids. The DNA for the CDR3 is TGTGCCAGCAGCGTCGACAGCATGAACACTGAAGCTTTCTTT. Its protein is CASSVDSMNTEAFF.

The rearrangement uses TRBV5-1 and TRBJ2-1, with a weak D call TRBD2 (6 bases). The V gene lost 6 bases and the J gene lost 4 bases, with 20 bases spanning the gap. CDR1 is SGHRS and CDR2 is YFSETQ in the germline V gene. The CDR3 contains 16 residues. CDR3 sequence (DNA): TGCGCCAGCAACCCAAGTTGGCCTAGCGCTTACAATGAGCAGTTCTTC. Translation: CASNPSWPSAYNEQFF.

V is TRBV5-6 and J is TRBJ1-4, with TRBD1 identical over 9 bases. Losses at the gene ends were 4 bases for V and 1 base for J; bases not matched to a gene: 8. The CDR3 length is 17 residues. The germline CDR1 and CDR2 sequences are SGHDT and YYEEEE. The CDR3 sequence is CASSGQGFEGTNEKLFF. The CDR3 nucleotides are TGTGCCAGCAGCGGACAGGGGTTTGAAGGAACTAATGAAAAACTGTTTTTT.

The chain employs TRBV13 and TRBJ2-3, with D possibly TRBD2 on 5 matching bases. This CDR3 is 17 amino acids long. The V and J ends lost 2 bases and 3 bases respectively, with 18 bases between them. Germline CDR1 PRHDT, CDR2 FYEKMQ (reference sequence). The CDR3 reads CASSLSSMGVWTDTQYF. In DNA form, the CDR3 reads TGTGCCAGCAGCTTAAGCAGTATGGGAGTATGGACAGATACGCAGTATTTT.

The V and J genes are TRBV5-1 and TRBJ2-7; no clear D. Germline CDR1 reads SGHRS; CDR2 reads YFSETQ. The V and J ends lost 7 bases and 4 bases respectively, with 15 bases between them. This CDR3 has 13 residues. The CDR3: CASRDSKAYEQYF. In DNA form, the CDR3 reads TGCGCCAGCCGAGACTCGAAAGCGTACGAGCAGTACTTC.

This rearrangement joins TRBV11-2 to TRBJ2-5; 8 positions match TRBD1. Trimming cost V 4 bases and J 2 bases; bases outside gene matches: 3. This CDR3 spans 14 amino acids. CDR1 is SGHAT and CDR2 is FQNNGV in the germline V gene. CDR3 amino acids: CASSSRTGQETQYF. In DNA form, the CDR3 reads TGTGCCAGCAGCTCCCGGACAGGGCAAGAGACCCAGTACTTC.

This chain connects TRBV2 to TRBJ2-6; 13 bases agree with TRBD2. The CDR3 has 19 residues. Trimming at V came to 3 bases and at J to 0 bases, leaving 5 bases not matched to a gene. In germline, CDR1 is SNHLY, CDR2 FYNNEI. The CDR3 bases are TGTGCCAGCAGTGAGCGGACTAGCGGGGGAAGCTCTGGGGCCAACGTCCTGACTTTC. Amino acid sequence: CASSERTSGGSSGANVLTF.

The chain couples TRBV28 to TRBJ2-7; 9 bases agree with TRBD1. Trimming at V came to 4 bases and at J to 6 bases, leaving 4 bases not matched to a gene. CDR1 MDHEN and CDR2 SYDVKM come from the germline V gene. The CDR3 has 13 amino acids. CDR3 sequence: CASSSTGGGEQYF. DNA for the CDR3: TGTGCCAGCAGTTCCACAGGGGGCGGCGAGCAGTACTTC. The full variable domain, completed using reference TRBV28 and TRBJ2-7, is DVKVTQSSRYLVKRTGEKVFLECVQDMDHENMFWYRQDPGLGLRLIYFSYDVKMKEKGDIPEGYSVSREKKERFSLILESASTNQTSMYLCASSSTGGGEQYFGPGTRLTVT.

J is TRBJ1-5 and V is TRBV19; TRBD1 matches at 10 bases. The germline V gene encodes CDR1 LNHDA and CDR2 SQIVND (reference sequence). This CDR3 has 16 amino acids. With V trimmed by 6 bases and J by 1 base, 6 bases remained unmatched. Here the CDR3 reads CASSRGDRGSNQPQHF. Here the CDR3 DNA reads TGTGCCAGTAGCCGGGGGGACAGGGGAAGCAATCAGCCCCAGCATTTT.

CDR3 DNA: TGCGCCAGCAGCTGGAACAGGGGTCACTCTGAAGCTTTCTTT. Translating gives CASSWNRGHSEAFF. J is TRBJ1-1 and V is TRBV5-1; TRBD1 matches at 7 bases. CDR1 and CDR2 (germline): SGHRS, YFSETQ. V shed 3 bases, J shed 6 bases, and the junction held 8 bases outside the gene matches. The CDR3 extends over 14 amino acids.